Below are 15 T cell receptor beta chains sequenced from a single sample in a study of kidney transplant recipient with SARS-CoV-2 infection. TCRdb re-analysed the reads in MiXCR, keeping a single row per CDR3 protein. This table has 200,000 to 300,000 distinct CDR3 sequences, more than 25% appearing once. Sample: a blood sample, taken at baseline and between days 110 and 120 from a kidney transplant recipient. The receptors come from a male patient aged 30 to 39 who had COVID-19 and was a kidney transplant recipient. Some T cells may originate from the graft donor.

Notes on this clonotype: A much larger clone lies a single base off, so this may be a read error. The CDR3 reads CASSPHREGVYEQYF. CDR3 bases: TGTGCCAGCAGTCCACACAGGGAAGGGGTGTACGAGCAGTACTTC. This rearrangement joins TRBV6-8 to TRBJ2-7; perhaps TRBD1 as D (6 bases). The CDR3 is 15 residues long. Germline V gives CDR1 MNHGY, CDR2 SAAAGT. With 5 bases removed from V and 4 bases from J, the gap between germline ends came to 18 bases.

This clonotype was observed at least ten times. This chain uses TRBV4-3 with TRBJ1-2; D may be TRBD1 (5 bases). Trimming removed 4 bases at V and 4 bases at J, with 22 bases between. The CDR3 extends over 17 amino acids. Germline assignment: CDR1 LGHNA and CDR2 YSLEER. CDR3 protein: CASSRTPGRRKTYGYTF. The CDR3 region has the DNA TGCGCCAGCAGCCGGACACCAGGACGTCGAAAGACCTATGGCTACACCTTC.

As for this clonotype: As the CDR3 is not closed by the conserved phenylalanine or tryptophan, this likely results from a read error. CDR3 protein: CASSLEISGNTDTQYL. The CDR3 bases are TGTGCCAGCAGTTTAGAAATTAGCGGTAACACAGATACGCAGTATCTT. The chain carries TRBV28 and TRBJ2-3, with a tentative D call TRBD2 (6 bases). The CDR3 consists of 16 residues. Trimming took off 2 bases at V and 2 bases at J, with 14 bases between the two ends. Germline V gene sequence: CDR1 MDHEN, CDR2 SYDVKM.

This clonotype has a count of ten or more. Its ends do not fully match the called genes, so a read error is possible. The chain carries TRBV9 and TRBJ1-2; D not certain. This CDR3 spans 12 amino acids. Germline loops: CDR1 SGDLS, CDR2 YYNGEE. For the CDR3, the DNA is TGCGCCAGCCGTCAAGGCAACTATGGCTACACCTTC. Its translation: CASRQGNYGYTF.

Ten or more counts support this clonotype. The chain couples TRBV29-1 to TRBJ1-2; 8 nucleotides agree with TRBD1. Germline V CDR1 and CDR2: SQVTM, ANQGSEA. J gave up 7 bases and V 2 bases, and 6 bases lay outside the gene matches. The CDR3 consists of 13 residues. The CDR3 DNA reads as TGCAGCGTTGAAACTCAGGGGGCGAGTGGCTACACCTTC. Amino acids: CSVETQGASGYTF. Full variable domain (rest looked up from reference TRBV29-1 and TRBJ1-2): SAVISQKPSRDICQRGTSLTIQCQVDSQVTMMFWYRQQPGQSLTLIATANQGSEATYESGFVIDKFPISRPNLTFSTLTVSNMSPEDSSIYLCSVETQGASGYTFGSGTRLTVV.

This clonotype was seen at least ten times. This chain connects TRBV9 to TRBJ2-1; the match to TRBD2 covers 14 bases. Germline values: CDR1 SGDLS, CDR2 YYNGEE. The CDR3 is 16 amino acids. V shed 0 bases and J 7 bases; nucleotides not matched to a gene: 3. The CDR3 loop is CASSVAGTSGSNEQFF. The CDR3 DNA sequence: TGTGCCAGCAGCGTAGCGGGGACTAGCGGGAGTAATGAGCAGTTCTTC.

In DNA form, the CDR3 reads TGTGCCAGCCTATGGCATGTCTCGCGAAAGACCTATGGCTACACCTTC. Protein: CASLWHVSRKTYGYTF. The V and J genes are TRBV5-5 and TRBJ1-2; D gene uncertain. The CDR3 has 16 residues. Per germline, CDR1 SGHKS and CDR2 YYEKEE (reference sequence). V was trimmed by 7 bases and J by 4 bases, leaving 23 bases between them.

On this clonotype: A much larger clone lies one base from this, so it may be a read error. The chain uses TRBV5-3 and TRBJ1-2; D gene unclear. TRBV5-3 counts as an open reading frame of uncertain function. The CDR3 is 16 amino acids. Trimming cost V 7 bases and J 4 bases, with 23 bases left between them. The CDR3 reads CAREEVVVRRTYGYTF. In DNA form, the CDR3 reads TGTGCCAGAGAGGAAGTAGTGGTGAGAAGGACCTATGGCTACACCTTC.

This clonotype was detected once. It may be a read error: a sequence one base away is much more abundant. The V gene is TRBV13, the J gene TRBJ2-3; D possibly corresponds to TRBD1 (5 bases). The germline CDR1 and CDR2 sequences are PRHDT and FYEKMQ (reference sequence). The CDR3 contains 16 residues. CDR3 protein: CAGSLWNGQGSDTQYF. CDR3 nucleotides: TGTGCCGGCAGCTTATGGAATGGCCAGGGTTCCGATACGCAGTATTTT.

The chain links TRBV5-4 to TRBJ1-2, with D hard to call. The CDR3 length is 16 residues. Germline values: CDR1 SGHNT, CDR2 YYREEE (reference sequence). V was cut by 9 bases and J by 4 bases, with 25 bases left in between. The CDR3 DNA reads TGTGCCATCTTGAAACGCGTACCAGGAAAGACCTATGGCTACACCTTC. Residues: CAILKRVPGKTYGYTF.

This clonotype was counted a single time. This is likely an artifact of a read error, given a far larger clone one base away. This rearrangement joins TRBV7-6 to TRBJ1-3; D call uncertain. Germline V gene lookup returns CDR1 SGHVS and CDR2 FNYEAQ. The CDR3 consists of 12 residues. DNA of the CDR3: TGTGCCGGCAGCCCCTCTGGAAACACCATATATTTT. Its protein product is CAGSPSGNTIYF.

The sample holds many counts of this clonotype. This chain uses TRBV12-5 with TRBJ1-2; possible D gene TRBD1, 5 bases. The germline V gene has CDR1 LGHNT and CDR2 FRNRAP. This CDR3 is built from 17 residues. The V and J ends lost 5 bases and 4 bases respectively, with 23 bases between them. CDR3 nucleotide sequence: TGTGCTAGTGGTGGAAATGGTTTGCAGGGAAAGACCTATGGCTACACCTTC. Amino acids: CASGGNGLQGKTYGYTF.

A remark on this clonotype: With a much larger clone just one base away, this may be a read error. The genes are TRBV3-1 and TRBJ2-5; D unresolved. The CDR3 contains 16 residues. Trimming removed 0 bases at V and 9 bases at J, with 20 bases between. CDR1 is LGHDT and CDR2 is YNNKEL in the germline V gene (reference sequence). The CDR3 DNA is TGTGCCAGCAGCCAAGAGAGGCCCGGATACGCGCCGTCCCAGTACTTC. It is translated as CASSQERPGYAPSQYF.

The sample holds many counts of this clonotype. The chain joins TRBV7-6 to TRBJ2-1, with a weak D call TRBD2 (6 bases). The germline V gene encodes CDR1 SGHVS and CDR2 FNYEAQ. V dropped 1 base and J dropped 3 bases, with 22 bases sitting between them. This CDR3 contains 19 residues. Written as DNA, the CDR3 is TGTGCCAGCAGCTTAGGTTCCCCAACTGCGGGAACTAACTACAATGAGCAGTTCTTC. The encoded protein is CASSLGSPTAGTNYNEQFF.

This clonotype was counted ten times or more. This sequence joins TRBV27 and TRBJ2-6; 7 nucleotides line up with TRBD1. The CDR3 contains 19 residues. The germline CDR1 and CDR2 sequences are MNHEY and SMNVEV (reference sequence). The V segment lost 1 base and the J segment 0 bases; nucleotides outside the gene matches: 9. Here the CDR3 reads CASSLYARDSRSGANVLTF. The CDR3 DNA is TGTGCCAGCAGTTTATATGCCAGGGACAGCCGCTCTGGGGCCAACGTCCTGACTTTC.